Listed below are T cell receptor beta chains from one sample, sequenced in a study of tissue T cells after allogeneic stem cell transplantation. Profiled with immunoSEQ multiplex PCR; TCRdb holds only in-frame clones, not every one. The table has just over 350 clones, 65% to 80% seen once. The input for sequencing was skin, taken at autopsy. The receptors were gathered from a female patient aged 40-69 years with steroid-refractory graft-versus-host disease after an allogeneic stem cell transplant. Some T cells may be transferred from the graft donor. Both conserved end residues are part of each CDR3. Each record gives: V gene, clone size, J gene, D gene, CDR3 protein, CDR3 DNA. A D gene is named only where the DNA matches it firmly. Not all rows give a size; the values are once, few, many and, for expanded clones, a class.

TRBV6-6	-	TRBJ2-4	-	CASTQWRDWDIQYF	TGTGCCAGCACCCAATGGAGGGACTGGGACATTCAGTACTTC
TRBV19	-	TRBJ1-4	TRBD1	CASSIWGQGDEKLFF	TGTGCCAGTAGTATCTGGGGACAGGGGGATGAAAAACTGTTTTTT
TRBV12-5	-	TRBJ2-2	-	CASGFTIDRLNTGELFF	TGTGCTAGTGGTTTCACCATTGACAGGTTGAACACCGGGGAGCTGTTTTTT
TRBV24-1	-	TRBJ2-5	-	CATSDLQRGGQETQYF	TGTGCCACCAGTGATTTGCAAAGGGGGGGCCAAGAGACCCAGTACTTC
TRBV2	once	TRBJ2-1	-	CASTQTSEGPQQFF	TGTGCCAGCACTCAGACCTCAGAGGGACCCCAGCAGTTCTTC
TRBV7-9	-	TRBJ2-1	-	CASSLALRTVKFDEQFF	TGTGCCAGCAGCTTAGCGCTACGAACGGTTAAATTCGATGAGCAGTTCTTC
TRBV7-9	once	TRBJ2-3	TRBD1	CASSLGQGASDTQYF	TGTGCCAGCAGCTTGGGACAGGGGGCCTCAGATACGCAGTATTTT
TRBV7-9	once	TRBJ2-2	-	CASSLGGGTNTGELFF	TGTGCCAGCAGCTTAGGTGGAGGAACGAACACCGGGGAGCTGTTTTTT
TRBV13	-	TRBJ2-2	TRBD2	CASSTTGLALNTGELFF	TGTGCCAGCAGCACTACTGGACTAGCACTGAACACCGGGGAGCTGTTTTTT
TRBV28	few	TRBJ1-2	-	CASNGQLDGYTF	TGTGCCAGCAATGGTCAGCTAGATGGCTACACCTTC
TRBV5-1	-	TRBJ2-1	TRBD2	CASSFELAGVDEQFF	TGCGCCAGCAGCTTCGAACTAGCGGGGGTCGATGAGCAGTTCTTC
TRBV19	-	TRBJ2-5	-	CASSIANRVSAPGETQYF	TGTGCCAGTAGTATAGCCAACAGGGTTAGCGCCCCGGGGGAGACCCAGTACTTC
TRBV7-2	-	TRBJ2-3	-	CASSLLGGPGDTQYF	TGTGCCAGCAGCCTATTGGGGGGGCCGGGGGATACGCAGTATTTT
TRBV27	-	TRBJ1-6	-	CASSLRSTLSYNSPLHF	TGTGCCAGCAGTTTACGGTCGACATTATCCTATAATTCACCCCTCCACTTT
TRBV5-1	-	TRBJ1-1	-	CASSSNPSLDGKAFF	TGCGCCAGCAGCTCCAACCCTTCTTTAGACGGAAAAGCTTTCTTT
TRBV11-3	-	TRBJ2-1	-	CASSLGEGREQFF	TGTGCCAGCAGCTTAGGGGAAGGCAGGGAGCAGTTCTTC
TRBV7-2	-	TRBJ2-3	TRBD2	CASSLRGGVDTQYF	TGTGCCAGCAGCCTCCGGGGAGGGGTGGATACGCAGTATTTT
TRBV27	-	TRBJ2-1	TRBD2	CASSLRGSGSSNEQFF	TGTGCCAGCAGTTTGAGGGGTAGCGGGAGCTCTAATGAGCAGTTCTTC
TRBV19	-	TRBJ2-2	TRBD2	CASRSSGTRGGELFF	TGTGCCAGTAGGAGCTCTGGGACTAGAGGGGGGGAGCTGTTTTTT
TRBV3-1/TRBV3-2	-	TRBJ2-4	TRBD1	CASSQDWGQGGHIQYF	TGTGCCAGCAGCCAAGATTGGGGACAGGGAGGACACATTCAGTACTTC